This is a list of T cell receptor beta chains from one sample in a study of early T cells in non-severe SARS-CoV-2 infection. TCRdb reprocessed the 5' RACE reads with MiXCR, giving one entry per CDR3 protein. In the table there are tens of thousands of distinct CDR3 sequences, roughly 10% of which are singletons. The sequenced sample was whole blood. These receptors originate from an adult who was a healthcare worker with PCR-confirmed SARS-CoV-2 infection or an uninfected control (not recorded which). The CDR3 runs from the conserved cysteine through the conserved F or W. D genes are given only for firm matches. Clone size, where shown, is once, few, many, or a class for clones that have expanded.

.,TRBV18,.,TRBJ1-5,TGTGCCAGCTCACGTTCGGACGGCAATCAGCCCCAGCATTTT,CASSRSDGNQPQHF
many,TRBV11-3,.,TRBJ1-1,TGTGCCAGCATGATAACACAGGGGAACACTGAAGCTTTCTTT,CASMITQGNTEAFF
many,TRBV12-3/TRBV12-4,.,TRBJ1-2,TGTGCCAGCAGAGGATACAGGACCAACTATGGCTACACCTTC,CASRGYRTNYGYTF
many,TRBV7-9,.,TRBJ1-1,TGTGCCAGCAGCTTGGGGGAGTGGCTGGGGTTTGAAGCTTTCTTT,CASSLGEWLGFEAFF
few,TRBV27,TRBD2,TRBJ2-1,TGTGCCAGCAGTTTATTTGTGGCGGGGGGCGGCGATGAGCAGTTCTTC,CASSLFVAGGGDEQFF
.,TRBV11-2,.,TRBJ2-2,TGTGCCAGCAGCTTTAGCCTGAACACCGGGGAGCTGTTTTTT,CASSFSLNTGELFF
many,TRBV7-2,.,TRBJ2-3,TGTGCCAGCAGCTCGGGGCTTAGCACAGATACGCAGTATTTT,CASSSGLSTDTQYF
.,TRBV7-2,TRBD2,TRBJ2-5,TGTGCCAGCAGCTACGGACTAGCGCAAGAGACCCAGTACTTC,CASSYGLAQETQYF
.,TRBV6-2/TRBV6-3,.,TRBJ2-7,TGTGCCAGCAGAGGGATCATAGACACCTCCTACGAGCAGTACTTC,CASRGIIDTSYEQYF
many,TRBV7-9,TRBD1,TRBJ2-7,TGTGCCAGCAGCTCGGGACAGACCTACGAGCAGTACTTC,CASSSGQTYEQYF
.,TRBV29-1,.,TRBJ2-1,TGCAGCGTTGAAGCGAACAGTTTTGTCGATGAGCAGTTCTTC,CSVEANSFVDEQFF
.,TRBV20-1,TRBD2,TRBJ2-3,TGCAGTGCCTGGACTAGCGGGAGTAGGGATACGCAGTATTTT,CSAWTSGSRDTQYF
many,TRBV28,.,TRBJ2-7,TGTGCCAGCAGTTTGAGATCCTACGAGCAGTACTTC,CASSLRSYEQYF
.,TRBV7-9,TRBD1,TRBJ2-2,TGTGCCAGCAGCTTGTTGGGGCAGGGGGCCCCTATCACCGGGGAGCTGTTTTTT,CASSLLGQGAPITGELFF
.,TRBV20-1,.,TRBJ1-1,TGCAGTGTTCTAGCGGGGGGGATGAACACTGAAGCTTTCTTT,CSVLAGGMNTEAFF
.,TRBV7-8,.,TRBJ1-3,TGTGCCAGCAGCTTGGCAGGGAATAGAGGAAACACCATATATTTT,CASSLAGNRGNTIYF
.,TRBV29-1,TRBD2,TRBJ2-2,TGCAGCGTTGGGCCTAGCGGGAGCACCGGGGAGCTGTTTTTT,CSVGPSGSTGELFF
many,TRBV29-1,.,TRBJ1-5,TGCAGCGTTGAGGAACCGATAGGACAGCCCCAGCATTTT,CSVEEPIGQPQHF
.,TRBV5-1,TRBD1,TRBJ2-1,TGCGCCAGCAGCTCGACCGACAGGGGGCGATACAATGAGCAGTTCTTC,CASSSTDRGRYNEQFF
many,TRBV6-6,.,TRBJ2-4,TGTGCCAGCACTCCGAGGGATTTACTAGCCAAAAACATTCAGTACTTC,CASTPRDLLAKNIQYF